Listed below are T cell receptor beta chains from one sample, sequenced in a study of blood T cell repertoires in COVID-19. The table came from immunoSEQ multiplex PCR; TCRdb's copy has only in-frame clones and leaves some out. Of tens of thousands of clones listed, 65% to 90% are singletons. Sequencing was carried out using peripheral blood. Every receptor here comes from a man older than 75 with acute or convalescent COVID-19. CDR3s include the opening cysteine and the closing phenylalanine or tryptophan. D genes are given only for firm matches. Not all rows give a size; the values are once, few, many and, for expanded clones, a class.

d_call j_call v_call clone_size cdr3_aa cdr3_nt
TRBD2 TRBJ2-1 TRBV5-8 . CASSLLRTSNEQFF TGTGCCAGCAGCTTGTTGCGGACTAGCAATGAGCAGTTCTTC
TRBD1 TRBJ1-6 TRBV4-1 . CASSQDSGQGASYNSPLHF TGCGCCAGCAGCCAAGATTCGGGACAGGGGGCCTCCTATAATTCACCCCTCCACTTT
. TRBJ1-2 TRBV30 . CAWSVSGELGGYTF TGTGCCTGGAGTGTATCCGGGGAGTTGGGAGGCTACACCTTC
. TRBJ1-6 TRBV7-9 few CASSLTVGARPDSPLHF TGTGCCAGCAGCCTAACAGTGGGGGCGCGGCCAGATTCACCCCTCCACTTT
. TRBJ1-2 TRBV19 . CASSKEADLQGYTF TGTGCCAGTAGCAAGGAGGCCGACCTTCAGGGCTACACCTTC
TRBD1 TRBJ2-3 TRBV2 . CATLGQIRTDTQYF TGTGCCACATTGGGACAGATTCGAACAGATACGCAGTATTTT
. TRBJ1-4 TRBV4-3 . CASSIETARGEKLFF TGCGCCAGCAGCATAGAGACAGCGAGAGGTGAAAAACTGTTTTTT
. TRBJ1-5 TRBV7-2 . CASSLSREPQHF TGTGCCAGCAGCCTATCCAGGGAGCCCCAGCATTTT
. TRBJ2-3 TRBV4-1 . CASSLGVGGDTQYF TGCGCCAGCAGCCTAGGGGTCGGCGGAGATACGCAGTATTTT
TRBD1 TRBJ1-5 TRBV9 . CASGTGDNQPQHF TGTGCCAGCGGAACAGGGGACAATCAGCCCCAGCATTTT
TRBD2 TRBJ2-1 TRBV6-1 . CASSERTSGSGEQFF TGTGCCAGCAGTGAAAGGACTAGCGGGAGTGGAGAGCAGTTCTTC
TRBD1 TRBJ2-5 TRBV5-1 once CASSAGTGGETQYF TGCGCCAGCAGCGCCGGGACAGGAGGGGAGACCCAGTACTTC
TRBD1 TRBJ1-6 TRBV2 . CASRGQGGPPLHF TGTGCCAGCCGGGGACAGGGGGGACCACCCCTCCACTTT
. TRBJ1-4 TRBV18 . CASSPSTGNKNEKLFF TGTGCCAGCTCACCAAGTACAGGGAATAAGAATGAAAAACTGTTTTTT
. TRBJ1-4 TRBV28 once CASSLREKLFF TGTGCCAGCAGTTTGAGGGAAAAACTGTTTTTT
TRBD1 TRBJ2-5 TRBV5-1 . CASSSSRGETQYF TGCGCCAGCAGCAGCTCCAGGGGGGAGACCCAGTACTTC
. TRBJ1-2 TRBV19 . CASSMYGQLYGYTF TGTGCCAGTAGTATGTATGGGCAACTCTATGGCTACACCTTC